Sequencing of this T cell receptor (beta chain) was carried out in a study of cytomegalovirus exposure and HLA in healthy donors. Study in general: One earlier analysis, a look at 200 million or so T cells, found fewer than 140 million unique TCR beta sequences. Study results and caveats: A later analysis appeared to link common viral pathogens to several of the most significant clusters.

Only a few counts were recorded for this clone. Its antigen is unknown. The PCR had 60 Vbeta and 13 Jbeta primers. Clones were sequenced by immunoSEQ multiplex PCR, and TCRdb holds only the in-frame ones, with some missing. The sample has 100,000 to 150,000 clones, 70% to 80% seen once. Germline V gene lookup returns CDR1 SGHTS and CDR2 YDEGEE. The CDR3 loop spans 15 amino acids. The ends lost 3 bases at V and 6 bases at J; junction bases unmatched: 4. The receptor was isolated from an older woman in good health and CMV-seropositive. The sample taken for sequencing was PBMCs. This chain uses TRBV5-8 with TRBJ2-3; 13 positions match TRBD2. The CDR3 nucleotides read TGTGCCAGCAGCTCCGGGACTAGCGGGGCCGATACGCAGTATTTT. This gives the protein CASSSGTSGADTQYF.